One sample yielded the 7 T cell receptor beta chains listed below, sequenced in a study of metastatic and nonmetastatic thyroid tumors. TCRdb ran MiXCR on the PCR reads. The sample records under 20,000 clones, approximately 28% being singletons. Patients underwent thyroid surgery, and none had received any treatment before it. The material sequenced was tumor tissue. The receptors were sampled from a male donor with papillary thyroid cancer or a benign thyroid nodule (not recorded which). Some clones in this sample may be carry-over from other donors' samples.

By share of the sample, this clone is medium-sized (0.01 to 0.1%). V gene TRBV28 combines with J gene TRBJ1-2, with D unresolved. From germline, CDR1 is MDHEN and CDR2 SYDVKM. Trimming took off 3 bases at V and 0 bases at J, with 5 bases between the two ends. CDR3 size: 13 residues. The CDR3: CASSFLANYGYTF. As DNA, the CDR3 is TGTGCCAGCAGTTTTTTGGCTAACTATGGCTACACCTTC.

The V call is TRBV28, the J call TRBJ2-7, with D possibly being TRBD2 (5 bases). The CDR3 runs 15 residues. V lost 2 bases and J lost 7, with 18 bases in between. The germline CDR1 and CDR2 sequences are MDHEN and SYDVKM. The CDR3 spells CASSLQARGRVEQYF. CDR3 in DNA: TGTGCCAGCAGTTTACAGGCCCGGGGAAGGGTGGAGCAGTACTTC.

This clone was counted only a few times. The genes are TRBV19 and TRBJ2-7, with a tentative D call TRBD1 (5 bases). Trimming pared 5 bases from V and 2 bases from J, leaving 16 bases between. The CDR3 covers 15 residues. Germline CDR1 reads LNHDA; CDR2 reads SQIVND (reference sequence). In DNA, the CDR3 is TGTGCCAGTAGTCCGGGTAGGGGTGCGACCTACGAGCAGTACTTC. It is translated as CASSPGRGATYEQYF.

A few counts support this clone. A single base separates this from a much larger clone, so it may be a read error. The chain joins TRBV29-1 to TRBJ2-1; possibly TRBD2 for D (5 bases). The CDR3 has 13 residues. Germline assignment: CDR1 SQVTM and CDR2 ANQGSEA. Written as DNA, the CDR3 is TGTAGCGTTGGGTCTTCCTCCTACAATGAGCAGTTCTTC. Encoded protein: CSVGSSSYNEQFF.

This clone was picked up a small number of times. V and J are TRBV6-2 or TRBV6-3 and TRBJ1-6; weak D call: TRBD1 (6 bases). Trimming removed 8 bases from V and 10 bases from J, with 6 bases in between. The CDR3 runs 10 residues. CDR1 is MNHEY, CDR2 SVGEGT, per germline. CDR3 sequence reads: CASGGSPLHF. CDR3 nucleotide sequence: TGTGCCAGCGGGGGCTCACCCCTCCACTTT.

By frequency in the sample, this clone is medium-sized. The chain joins TRBV7-8 to TRBJ2-1; D is undetermined. V was trimmed by 5 bases and J by 8 bases, leaving 10 bases between them. The CDR3 loop spans 12 amino acids. Germline CDR1 reads SGHVS; CDR2 reads FQNEAQ. The CDR3 reads CASSPWADEQFF. CDR3 DNA: TGTGCCAGCAGCCCATGGGCGGATGAGCAGTTCTTC.

This clone was counted ten times or more. This chain links TRBV20-1 with TRBJ2-1; 9 bases fit TRBD2. Unmatched junction bases numbered 4, after V lost 0 bases and J lost 7 bases. CDR3 length: 14 amino acids. Germline CDR1 reads DFQATT; CDR2 reads SNEGSKA (reference sequence). The CDR3: CSARDPGLANEQFF. The CDR3, as DNA: TGCAGTGCTAGAGATCCGGGACTAGCAAATGAGCAGTTCTTC.